One sample yielded the 9 T cell receptor beta chains listed below, sequenced in a study of blood T cell repertoires in COVID-19. TCRdb's table, derived via immunoSEQ multiplex PCR, lists solely in-frame clones and lacks some. The repertoire holds about 41,000 clones, with 70% to 90% as singletons. The material sequenced was peripheral blood. The receptors originated from a man in his sixties with acute or convalescent COVID-19.

V gene TRBV28 combines with J gene TRBJ1-2; TRBD1 is a possible D gene (6 bases). Germline V CDR1 and CDR2: MDHEN, SYDVKM. This CDR3 has 17 residues. V was trimmed by 8 bases and J by 2 bases, leaving 24 bases between them. In DNA form, the CDR3 reads TGTGCCAGCGAGGGGGTGGTACGAGAGGGTATAAACTATGGCTACACCTTC. Translated: CASEGVVREGINYGYTF.

CDR3 in DNA: TGTGCCAGCAGCCTGACATACGCTAACACTGAAGCTTTCTTT. It translates to CASSLTYANTEAFF. The chain employs TRBV2 and TRBJ1-1, with unresolved D. From germline, CDR1 is SNHLY and CDR2 FYNNEI. The CDR3 has 14 residues. V gave up 6 bases and J gave up 2 bases, with 13 bases separating them.

This clone was detected only once. The chain links TRBV15 to TRBJ1-1; 7 bases are shared with TRBD1. The junction had 11 bases not matched to a gene; V was cut back by 3 bases and J by 4 bases. The CDR3 totals 16 residues. Germline V lookup: CDR1 LNHNV, CDR2 YYDKDF (reference sequence). Here the CDR3 DNA reads TGTGCCACCAGCAGGCCCGGGACAGCCATGGGCACTGAAGCTTTCTTT. Amino acids: CATSRPGTAMGTEAFF.

This clone occurred once. V and J are TRBV4-3 and TRBJ1-1, with D unclear. The V gene lost 3 bases and the J gene lost 1 base, with 6 bases spanning the gap. In germline, CDR1 is LGHNA, CDR2 YSLEER. The CDR3 loop spans 13 amino acids. The CDR3 loop reads CASSQQENTEAFF. The CDR3, as DNA: TGCGCCAGCAGCCAGCAGGAGAACACTGAAGCTTTCTTT.

The DNA for the CDR3 is TGTGCCTGGAGTGATCTGACAGGGGGTCAGCCCCAGCATTTT. It encodes CAWSDLTGGQPQHF. The V and J genes are TRBV30 and TRBJ1-5; 9 bases line up with TRBD1. Unmatched junction bases numbered 4, after V lost 1 base and J lost 6 bases. Germline V gene sequence: CDR1 GTSNPN, CDR2 SVGIG (reference sequence). The CDR3 contains 14 residues.

As regards this clone: Other DNA sequences within the sample encode an identical CDR3. This chain links TRBV6-6 with TRBJ1-5; a possible D gene is TRBD1 (5 bases). CDR1 and CDR2 from the germline V gene are MNHNY and SVGAGI (reference sequence). Trimming took 0 bases from V and 4 from J, leaving 10 bases between them. The length of the CDR3 is 15 residues. The CDR3 DNA reads TGTGCCAGCAGTTACTCGCAAGGGGTGAATCAGCCCCAGCATTTT. Its translation is CASSYSQGVNQPQHF.

The chain is built from TRBV7-8 and TRBJ1-1; unclear D gene. V was pared by 4 bases and J by 0 bases, with 15 bases between. CDR1 SGHVS and CDR2 FQNEAQ come from the germline V gene. The CDR3 runs to 16 residues. CDR3 coding DNA: TGTGCCAGCAGCTCCGTGGTTAGCAGCCTGAACACTGAAGCTTTCTTT. This gives the protein CASSSVVSSLNTEAFF.

The chain joins TRBV18 to TRBJ1-2, with TRBD1 as a possible D gene (5 bases). This CDR3 is built from 14 residues. Trimming pared 5 bases from V and 3 bases from J, leaving 13 bases between. CDR1 KGHSH and CDR2 LQKENI come from the germline V gene. CDR3 amino acids: CASSSGRGDYGYTF. The CDR3 DNA reads TGTGCCAGCTCATCCGGGCGGGGGGACTATGGCTACACCTTC.

J is TRBJ1-1 and V is TRBV9; D remains unclear. The CDR3 extends over 11 amino acids. Trimming removed 3 bases at V and 3 bases at J, with 3 bases between. Germline V CDR1 and CDR2: SGDLS, YYNGEE. CDR3: CASSADTEAFF. The CDR3 region has the DNA TGTGCCAGCAGCGCCGACACTGAAGCTTTCTTT.